The 12 T cell receptor beta chains presented below share a single source sample, sequenced in a study of cytomegalovirus exposure and HLA in healthy donors. The PCR had 60 Vbeta and 13 Jbeta primers. TCRdb's copy holds only in-frame clones and misses some; the assay was immunoSEQ multiplex PCR. The sample carries under 150,000 clones, 75% to 85% recorded once. The source material was PBMCs. The receptors were sampled from a male donor in good health and CMV-seropositive.

A single count supports this clone. The chain carries TRBV18 and TRBJ2-7, with 8 bases lining up with TRBD1. The germline CDR1 and CDR2 sequences are KGHSH and LQKENI. V was pared by 5 bases and J by 3 bases, with 9 bases of the junction left unmatched. The CDR3 is made up of 15 amino acids. The CDR3 region has the DNA TGTGCCAGCTCATCAAGAGGGACAGGCGACTACGAGCAGTACTTC. Translated, it gives CASSSRGTGDYEQYF. Full variable domain (missing parts from reference TRBV18 and TRBJ2-7): NAGVMQNPRHLVRRRGQEARLRCSPMKGHSHVYWYRQLPEEGLKFMVYLQKENIIDESGMPKERFSAEFPKEGPSILRIQQVVRGDSAAYFCASSSRGTGDYEQYFGPGTRLTVT.

V and J are TRBV2 and TRBJ1-5, with D tentatively TRBD1 (5 bases). Germline V gives CDR1 SNHLY, CDR2 FYNNEI. V gave up 4 bases and J gave up 7 bases, with 14 bases separating them. The CDR3 extends over 14 amino acids. The chain's CDR3 is CASSAGGTGQPQHF. The DNA of the CDR3 is TGTGCCAGCAGTGCTGGGGGGACGGGACAGCCCCAGCATTTT. The entire variable domain, with the rest obtained from reference TRBV2 and TRBJ1-5, is as follows: EPEVTQTPSHQVTQMGQEVILRCVPISNHLYFYWYRQILGQKVEFLVSFYNNEISEKSEIFDDQFSVERPDGSNFTLKIRSTKLEDSAMYFCASSAGGTGQPQHFGDGTRLSIL.

The CDR3 protein is CASSYTGIYGYTF. DNA for the CDR3: TGTGCCAGCAGCTACACAGGGATCTATGGCTACACCTTC. The genes are TRBV7-9 and TRBJ1-2; D is possibly TRBD1 (6 bases). The CDR3 has 13 amino acids. Germline values: CDR1 SEHNR, CDR2 FQNEAQ (reference sequence). V was trimmed by 4 bases and J by 4 bases, leaving 10 bases between them. Combining the CDR3 with reference TRBV7-9 and TRBJ1-2 gives the whole variable domain DTGVSQNPRHKITKRGQNVTFRCDPISEHNRLYWYRQTLGQGPEFLTYFQNEAQLEKSRLLSDRFSAERPKGSFSTLEIQRTEQGDSAMYLCASSYTGIYGYTFGSGTRLTVV.

V and J are TRBV6-1 and TRBJ2-3, with D possibly being TRBD1 (6 bases). V shed 11 bases and J shed 5 bases, with 20 bases lying between them. CDR1 and CDR2 (germline): MNHNS, SASEGT. The CDR3 loop spans 14 amino acids. The CDR3 DNA reads as TGTGCCGCGCAAGGGGTACAGGGAAAAGATACGCAGTATTTT. This translates into CAAQGVQGKDTQYF.

The genes are TRBV5-5 and TRBJ2-3, with D perhaps matching TRBD1 (5 bases). The germline V gene has CDR1 SGHKS and CDR2 YYEKEE (reference sequence). The V gene lost 0 bases and the J gene lost 0 bases, with 8 bases spanning the gap. The length of the CDR3 is 15 residues. As DNA, the CDR3 is TGTGCCAGCAGCTTGGGGGGCTCTAGCACAGATACGCAGTATTTT. Translation: CASSLGGSSTDTQYF.

The chain couples TRBV9 to TRBJ2-7, with D unresolved. CDR1 is SGDLS, CDR2 YYNGEE, per germline. There are 11 residues in the CDR3. V gave up 3 bases and J gave up 3 bases, with 4 bases separating them. The CDR3 protein is CASSAGYEQYF. The CDR3, as DNA: TGTGCCAGCAGCGCCGGCTACGAGCAGTACTTC.

The chain links TRBV25-1 to TRBJ1-4; D perhaps matches TRBD1 (5 bases). Germline V CDR1 and CDR2: MGHDK, SYGVNS. This CDR3 region has 13 residues. Trimming stripped 5 bases from V and 5 bases from J, with 9 bases between. In DNA form, the CDR3 reads TGTGCCAGCAGTAGGAGGGACAATGAAAAACTGTTTTTT. Its protein product is CASSRRDNEKLFF.

CDR3 nucleotide sequence: TGTGCCAGCAGGGGCGGACGGAGGGGAAATTCACCCCTCCACTTT. Its protein product is CASRGGRRGNSPLHF. The J gene is TRBJ1-6, the V gene TRBV6-5; D may be TRBD1 (5 bases). Trimming removed 6 bases from V and 7 bases from J, with 16 bases in between. The CDR3 loop spans 15 amino acids. CDR1 and CDR2 (germline): MNHEY, SVGAGI.

V usage is TRBV27 and J usage is TRBJ2-7; 11 bases line up with TRBD2. The CDR3 loop spans 14 amino acids. CDR1 and CDR2 (germline): MNHEY, SMNVEV (reference sequence). Trimming at V came to 2 bases and at J to 6 bases, leaving 3 bases not matched to a gene. CDR3 sequence: CASSLALAGGEQYF. The CDR3 nucleotides are TGTGCCAGCAGTTTAGCTCTAGCGGGAGGCGAGCAGTACTTC.

The chain couples TRBV28 to TRBJ2-7; D is undetermined. Between the trimmed V and J ends, which lost 3 bases and 9 bases, there was a span of 9 bases. The V gene's germline CDR1 is MDHEN and CDR2 SYDVKM. The length of the CDR3 is 11 residues. CDR3 nucleotides: TGTGCCAGCAGTTTCTTAGCCGCGCAGTACTTC. Its protein is CASSFLAAQYF.

This clone was recorded only once. The V and J genes are TRBV6-1 and TRBJ1-4; the D gene is possibly TRBD1 (5 bases). The V and J ends lost 0 bases and 8 bases respectively, with 16 bases between them. Per germline, CDR1 MNHNS and CDR2 SASEGT. The CDR3 contains 16 residues. Here the CDR3 reads CASSEAVSWRGEKLFF. The DNA of the CDR3 is TGTGCCAGCAGTGAAGCTGTCTCTTGGCGGGGGGAAAAACTGTTTTTT.

The chain employs TRBV29-1 and TRBJ2-5; tentatively, D is TRBD2 (6 bases). The J call is uncertain, as TRBJ2-7 better fits the DNA end. This CDR3 has 11 amino acids. Germline CDR1 and CDR2: SQVTM and ANQGSEA. The CDR3: CSVLGGNEQYF. CDR3 nucleotide sequence: TGCAGCGTTTTGGGGGGAAACGAGCAGTACTTC.